The present T cell receptor beta chain was sequenced within a study of post-analysis software for immune sequencing data (dated by TCRdb to 2013 to 2016). About the study as a whole: Recorded disease courses included relapsing-remitting, secondary progressive and progressive-relapsing multiple sclerosis, with some patients lacking subtype annotation. The patient repertoires were set against about 12 previously published healthy control repertoires from donors whose ages ranged from about 6 to 26 years. A subset of samples was prepared in parallel using single-end sample barcoding, then pooled and co-amplified after Illumina adapter ligation. What the study reported, not specific to this receptor: Direct clustering with F measure revealed strong co-clustering of samples prepared in the same batch, which led to a batch-effect correction. Significantly lower normalized Chao1 diversity was found in multiple sclerosis patients than in controls, suggesting substantial peripheral T-cell clonal expansion. Four to six TRBV segments, including TRBV5-6, TRBV5-1 and TRBV20-1, were significantly more frequent in patients than controls. The multiple sclerosis patient group was slightly younger than the control group.

Libraries were constructed by PCR. Sequencing relied on an Illumina HiSeq 2500. To reduce PCR and sequencing biases, unique molecular identifiers were built into the TCR beta cDNA libraries. Approximately 500,000 cDNA molecules were obtained per 1 to 10 million input T cells, so each molecule approximated one T cell. The same protocol used for the earlier healthy control dataset was applied to prepare and sequence the patient libraries. Samples belonging to the same batch were prepared together, multiplexed and sequenced on a shared HiSeq lane. Regarding the original processing steps: Raw barcoded reads were processed with MIGEC, and single-read molecular identifier groups were discarded before consensus assembly and CDR3 extraction. VDJtools was used for post-analysis of the clonotype tables, with diversity normalized by down-sampling every dataset to the smallest sample size. To correct batch-related cross-sample contamination, repertoire overlap clustering matched CDR3 amino acid sequences but not nucleotide sequences. Starting from the raw public reads, TCRdb applied fastp trimming at Q25, assembled clones with MiXCR and retained in-frame beta chains. Identical CDR3 protein sequences are pooled into one entry, listed with their most common genes and DNA. V and J calls and clone size were set by TCRdb, not the authors. This sample holds about 400,000 distinct CDR3 sequences; about a third were observed only once. The top ten hold around 15% of the sample.

As concerns this clonotype: The antigen this receptor binds is unknown. Base qualities are not recorded, but no much larger clone differs from it by a single base.

The germline V gene (reference sequence) specifies LGHDT as CDR1 and YNNKEL as CDR2. V has 3 bases trimmed and J has 6 bases trimmed; junction bases matching no gene number 11. The CDR3, from cysteine to phenylalanine, totals 16 residues. The sequence is cut down to CDR3 DNA, 48 bases in frame from base 1. To demonstrate the VDJtools post-analysis software, TCR beta repertoires were profiled from the peripheral blood of about 13 young patients with multiple sclerosis. The patients with multiple sclerosis were children and adolescents between about 6 and 17 years of age. The receptor chain draws on TRBV3-1 and TRBJ2-5; TRBD1 matches 9 bases in the middle. The clonotype was recovered from a girl aged 5 to 17 with multiple sclerosis. The specimen was blood. The base sequence is TGTGCCAGCAGCCACGGGACAGGGAGATCCGTGAAGACCCAGTACTTC. Translated, it reads CASSHGTGRSVKTQYF.